This paragraph reports one TCR beta chain. Antigen: not known. This CDR3 region has 16 residues. Germline CDR1 SGHAT, CDR2 FQNNGV. The data were taken from a study of T cells expressing NK-cell markers. General study results and limits: The CD3+CD56-NKG2C+ fraction of a few donors was likewise dominated by these clonotypes.

TCRdb derives one entry per CDR3 protein from the 5' RACE reads, leaving out DNA. The listing records approximately 440,000 distinct CDR3 sequences. The clonotype comes from a woman between 50 and 59 years old in good health. The sample comprised blood T cells: a sorted CD56 or NKG2C T cell subset, CD4+ or CD8+ T cells, or bulk PBMC T cells (not recorded which). The rearrangement links TRBV11-2 to TRBJ2-1; checking the TCRdb D call of TRBD1 is not possible without DNA. CDR3 residues: CASSLGTGGAYNEQFF.